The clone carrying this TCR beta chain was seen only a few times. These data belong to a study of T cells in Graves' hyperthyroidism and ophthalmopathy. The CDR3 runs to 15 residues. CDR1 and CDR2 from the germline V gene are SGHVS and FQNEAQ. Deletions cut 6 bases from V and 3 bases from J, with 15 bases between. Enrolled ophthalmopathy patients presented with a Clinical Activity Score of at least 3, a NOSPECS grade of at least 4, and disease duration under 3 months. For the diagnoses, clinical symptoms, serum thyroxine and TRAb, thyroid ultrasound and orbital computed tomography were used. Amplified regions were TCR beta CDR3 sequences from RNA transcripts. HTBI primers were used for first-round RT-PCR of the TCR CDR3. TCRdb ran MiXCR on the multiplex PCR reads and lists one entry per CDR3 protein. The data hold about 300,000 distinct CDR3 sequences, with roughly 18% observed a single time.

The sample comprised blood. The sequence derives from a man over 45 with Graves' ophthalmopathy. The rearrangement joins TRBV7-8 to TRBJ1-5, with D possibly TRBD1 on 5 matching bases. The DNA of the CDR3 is TGTGCCAGCAGTCATGGACGGGACCCCAATCAGCCCCAGCATTTT. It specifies CASSHGRDPNQPQHF.